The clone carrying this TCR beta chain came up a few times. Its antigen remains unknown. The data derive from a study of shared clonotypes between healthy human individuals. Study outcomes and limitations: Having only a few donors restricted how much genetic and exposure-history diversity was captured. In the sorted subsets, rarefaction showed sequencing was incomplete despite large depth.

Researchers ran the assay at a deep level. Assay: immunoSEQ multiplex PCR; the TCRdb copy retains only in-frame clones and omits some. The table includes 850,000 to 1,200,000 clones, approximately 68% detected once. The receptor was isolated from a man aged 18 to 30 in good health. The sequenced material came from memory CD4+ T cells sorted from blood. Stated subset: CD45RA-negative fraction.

The CDR3 reads CASRETSGGAETQYF. The DNA for the CDR3 is TGTGCCAGCAGGGAGACTAGCGGGGGGGCTGAGACCCAGTACTTC. This chain joins TRBV11-2 and TRBJ2-5; 14 bases line up with TRBD2. The CDR3 is made up of 15 amino acids. Germline CDR1 and CDR2: SGHAT and FQNNGV. V lost 6 bases to trimming and J lost 5 bases; unmatched junction nucleotides: 5. The variable domain in full, with the rest retrieved from reference TRBV11-2 and TRBJ2-5, is EAGVAQSPRYKIIEKRQSVAFWCNPISGHATLYWYQQILGQGPKLLIQFQNNGVVDDSQLPKDRFSAERLKGVDSTLKIQPAKLEDSAVYLCASRETSGGAETQYFGPGTRLLVL.